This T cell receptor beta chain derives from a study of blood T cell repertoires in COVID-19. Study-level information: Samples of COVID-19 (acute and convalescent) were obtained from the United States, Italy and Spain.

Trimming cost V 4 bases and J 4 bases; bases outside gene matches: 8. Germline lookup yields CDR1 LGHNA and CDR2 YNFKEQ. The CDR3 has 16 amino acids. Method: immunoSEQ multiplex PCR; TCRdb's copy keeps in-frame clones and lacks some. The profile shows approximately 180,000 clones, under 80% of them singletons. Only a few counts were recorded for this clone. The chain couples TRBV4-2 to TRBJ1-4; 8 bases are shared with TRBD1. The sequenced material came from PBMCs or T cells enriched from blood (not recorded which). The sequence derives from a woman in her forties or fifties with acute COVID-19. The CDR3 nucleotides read TGTGCCAGCAGCCGGAACCCAGGGGGCCTTAATGAAAAACTGTTTTTT. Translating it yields CASSRNPGGLNEKLFF.